This T cell receptor beta chain derives from a study of T-cell reconstitution after alpha-beta-depleted transplantation in children. The TCRbeta library incorporated unique molecular identifiers. TCRdb reanalysed the PCR reads using MiXCR and keeps one entry per CDR3 protein. The sample lists hundreds of thousands of distinct CDR3 sequences, 15% to 20% occurring once. About this clonotype itself: The junction differs from germline at one of its ends, possibly a read error.

CDR3 length equals 18 residues. Germline loops: CDR1 DFQATT, CDR2 SNEGSKA (reference sequence). This TCR derives from a human donor who donated a stem cell graft to a child with acute myeloid leukemia. This material consisted of PBMCs from the stem cell graft donor, taken from the stem cell graft. The chain recombines TRBV20-1 with TRBJ2-1, with a weak D call TRBD2 (6 bases). The CDR3 bases are TGCAGTGGTAGAGATCCGGGCGGGGCGGAGACCTCCTACAATGAGCAGTTCTTC. Amino acids: CSGRDPGGAETSYNEQFF.